One sample yielded the 20 T cell receptor beta chains listed below, sequenced in a study of T cell repertoires in cytomegalovirus infection. In TCRdb, the reads were re-called with MiXCR into one record per CDR3 protein. The data show some 240,000 distinct CDR3 sequences, approximately 15% seen once. Sequencing used CD8+ T cells from PBMCs. These receptors all come from a human donor in good health (CMV status not recorded). Some clones in this sample may be carry-over from other donors' samples.

This clonotype has at least ten counts. The rearrangement uses TRBV7-9 and TRBJ2-7; TRBD1 agrees at 7 bases. This CDR3 region has 15 residues. Germline lookup yields CDR1 SEHNR and CDR2 FQNEAQ (reference sequence). With V trimmed by 5 bases and J by 2 bases, 9 bases remained unmatched. The CDR3 nucleotides read TGTGCCAGCAGCCCACGGACAGGCCGTACCTACGAGCAGTACTTC. Its translation is CASSPRTGRTYEQYF.

Points on this clonotype: One end of the junction does not line up with germline, which may come from a read error. The chain has TRBV7-9 and TRBJ1-5; D is undetermined. This CDR3 has 14 residues. Germline V gives CDR1 SEHNR, CDR2 FQNEAQ (reference sequence). The CDR3 protein is CAGSTEAGSQPQHF. The DNA of the CDR3 is TGTGCCGGCAGCACTGAGGCCGGGAGCCAGCCCCAGCATTTT.

This clonotype was observed once. The J gene is TRBJ2-5, the V gene TRBV12-3 or TRBV12-4; TRBD1 matches 8 bases. The CDR3 runs 17 residues. V lost 3 bases, J lost 1 base, and 10 bases stayed unmatched. The CDR3 spells CASSFQYGQGGQETQYF. DNA for the CDR3: TGTGCCAGCAGTTTCCAATACGGACAGGGTGGCCAAGAGACCCAGTACTTC.

The chain has TRBV6-5 and TRBJ2-3; 7 nucleotides agree with TRBD2. J gave up 4 bases and V 2 bases, and 9 bases lay outside the gene matches. Germline V CDR1 and CDR2: MNHEY, SVGAGI. This CDR3 region has 16 residues. The CDR3 protein is CASSYASGAGSDTQYF. In DNA form, the CDR3 reads TGTGCCAGCAGTTACGCCAGCGGGGCTGGGTCAGATACGCAGTATTTT.

This chain connects TRBV15 to TRBJ2-2, with D possibly TRBD2 on 5 matching bases. CDR1 and CDR2 (germline): LNHNV, YYDKDF (reference sequence). The CDR3 covers 17 residues. Trimming removed 0 bases from V and 5 bases from J, with 16 bases in between. CDR3 protein: CATSRDRGMVETGELFF. Here the CDR3 DNA reads TGTGCCACCAGCAGAGATCGGGGAATGGTCGAGACCGGGGAGCTGTTTTTT.

The chain employs TRBV4-3 and TRBJ1-1; tentative D call: TRBD1 (6 bases). Trimming shortened V by 0 bases and J by 0 bases, and 14 bases separated the two germline ends. The germline V gene has CDR1 LGHNA and CDR2 YSLEER. The CDR3 has 17 residues. CDR3 sequence reads: CASSQDPAGAMNTEAFF. Written as DNA, the CDR3 is TGCGCCAGCAGCCAAGATCCAGCGGGGGCCATGAACACTGAAGCTTTCTTT.

The chain couples TRBV4-1 to TRBJ2-5, with TRBD2 identical over 10 bases. Germline values: CDR1 MGHRA, CDR2 YSYEKL. J lost 2 bases, V lost 1 base, and 4 bases had no gene match. The CDR3 is 16 amino acids. DNA of the CDR3: TGCGCCAGCAGCCAAGGGAGCGGGGGGGTACAAGAGACCCAGTACTTC. Translation: CASSQGSGGVQETQYF.

This clonotype was found a few times. This chain links TRBV28 with TRBJ1-5; 9 bases are a match to TRBD1. The junction had 4 bases not matched to a gene; V was cut back by 0 bases and J by 7 bases. The CDR3 is made up of 15 amino acids. Germline loops: CDR1 MDHEN, CDR2 SYDVKM. The CDR3 nucleotides are TGTGCCAGCAGTTTATGGGACAGGGGAGGACAGCCCCAGCATTTT. Protein: CASSLWDRGGQPQHF.

This clonotype was detected only a few times. The V and J genes are TRBV14 and TRBJ2-1; 9 positions match TRBD2. There are 16 residues in the CDR3. The trim removed 4 bases at V and 2 bases at J, leaving 6 bases unmatched. Germline V lookup: CDR1 SGHDN, CDR2 FVKESK. CDR3 sequence (DNA): TGTGCCAGCAGCCGCGGGGGGGGCGGAACCTACAATGAGCAGTTCTTC. Its translation: CASSRGGGGTYNEQFF.

This clonotype came up many times. The chain recombines TRBV7-2 with TRBJ2-1; no clear D. Germline loops: CDR1 SGHTA, CDR2 FQGNSA. This CDR3 is built from 13 residues. V dropped 1 base and J dropped 10 bases, with 11 bases sitting between them. CDR3 amino acids: CASSLDPLAEQFF. Here the CDR3 DNA reads TGTGCCAGCAGCTTAGATCCTCTGGCGGAGCAGTTCTTC.

This clonotype was detected ten times or more. V gene TRBV6-6 combines with J gene TRBJ1-2, with D possibly being TRBD1 (5 bases). Germline-derived CDR1 and CDR2 are MNHNY and SVGAGI (reference sequence). The CDR3 is 13 amino acids. Deletions cut 3 bases from V and 2 bases from J, with 7 bases between. The CDR3 spells CASSYGDNYGYTF. CDR3 nucleotide sequence: TGTGCCAGCAGTTATGGGGACAACTATGGCTACACCTTC.

The V call is TRBV6-1, the J call TRBJ1-2, with TRBD1 identical over 7 bases. Trimming took 1 base from V and 7 from J; bases not matched to a gene: 9. The germline CDR1 and CDR2 sequences are MNHNS and SASEGT. CDR3 size: 15 residues. The CDR3 DNA follows: TGTGCCAGCAGTGAAGAAGCCCCAGGGGGTTTTGGCTACACCTTC. As protein: CASSEEAPGGFGYTF.

This clonotype was found many times. The CDR3 here is CASSQRTAYYGYTF. The CDR3 region has the DNA TGTGCCAGCAGCCAGCGGACGGCTTACTATGGCTACACCTTC. This chain joins TRBV7-8 and TRBJ1-2; D not certain. Germline values: CDR1 SGHVS, CDR2 FQNEAQ. V lost 5 bases to trimming and J lost 3 bases, with 13 bases between them. CDR3 length: 14 residues.

The sample holds many counts of this clonotype. V is TRBV7-8 and J is TRBJ1-6; D is unclear. Trimming left V 5 bases short and J 8 bases short, with 13 bases between. The CDR3 spans 14 residues. Germline values: CDR1 SGHVS, CDR2 FQNEAQ. In nucleotides, the CDR3 is TGTGCCAGCAGCCAACCCGGTCTAGATTCACCCCTCCACTTT. Its translation is CASSQPGLDSPLHF.

This clonotype has a count of ten or more. This chain joins TRBV4-1 and TRBJ2-6; D possibly corresponds to TRBD2 (5 bases). Between the trimmed V and J ends, which lost 4 bases and 0 bases, there was a span of 16 bases. CDR3 length equals 18 residues. The germline V gene has CDR1 MGHRA and CDR2 YSYEKL. CDR3 loop: CASSPSGIANSGANVLTF. CDR3 coding DNA: TGCGCCAGCAGCCCCTCGGGGATAGCCAACTCTGGGGCCAACGTCCTGACTTTC.

The chain carries TRBV12-3 or TRBV12-4 and TRBJ2-5, with D perhaps matching TRBD2 (5 bases). The length of the CDR3 is 15 residues. Trimming pared 5 bases from V and 2 bases from J, leaving 15 bases between. The CDR3 region has the DNA TGTGCCAGCAGTCCAGGAGGTGGCACACAAGAGACCCAGTACTTC. Its protein is CASSPGGGTQETQYF.

In this sample, this clonotype turned up a few times. CDR3 sequence: CASSILSSGGGPEQFF. Here the CDR3 DNA reads TGTGCCAGCAGTATCCTTTCTAGCGGGGGGGGGCCAGAGCAGTTCTTC. V and J are TRBV27 and TRBJ2-1; 12 positions agree with TRBD2. The CDR3 covers 16 residues. V shed 5 bases and J 10 bases; nucleotides not matched to a gene: 12. Germline values: CDR1 MNHEY, CDR2 SMNVEV (reference sequence).

This clonotype was detected only a few times. The chain uses TRBV28 and TRBJ1-2; D ambiguous. V dropped 4 bases and J dropped 8 bases, with 11 bases sitting between them. Germline-derived CDR1 and CDR2 are MDHEN and SYDVKM. The CDR3 runs to 12 residues. CDR3 nucleotides: TGTGCCAGCAGTTCGCGTCTTGGGGGCTACACCTTC. It yields the protein CASSSRLGGYTF.

This clonotype was observed many times. The chain combines TRBV7-8 with TRBJ2-7; 11 bases match TRBD2. Trimming cost V 6 bases and J 6 bases; bases outside gene matches: 7. Germline-derived CDR1 and CDR2 are SGHVS and FQNEAQ. This CDR3 is 14 amino acids long. The CDR3 loop is CASRPLAGVGEQYF. DNA for the CDR3: TGTGCCAGCAGACCACTAGCGGGGGTGGGCGAGCAGTACTTC.

CDR3 residues: CAIGGQGAFEAFF. CDR3 bases: TGTGCCATCGGAGGACAGGGGGCCTTTGAAGCTTTCTTT. This rearrangement joins TRBV10-3 to TRBJ1-1, with 11 bases fitting TRBD1. The CDR3 length is 13 residues. With V trimmed by 8 bases and J by 7 bases, 6 bases remained unmatched. Germline loops: CDR1 ENHRY, CDR2 SYGVKD.